The 14 T cell receptor beta chains below all came from one sample that was sequenced in a study of T cell clones after liver transplantation. The assay was immunoSEQ multiplex PCR, and TCRdb's table has in-frame clones only and misses some. The sample shows roughly 80,000 clones, roughly 80% of them seen only once. Sequenced material: CD4+ T cells from blood, taken at the 22-month timepoint. All receptors derive from a human patient who received a liver transplant. Some T cells may be transferred from the graft donor.

This clone was picked up a small number of times. This chain joins TRBV5-4 and TRBJ2-1; possibly TRBD1 for D (6 bases). The CDR3 is 15 amino acids. Germline loops: CDR1 SGHNT, CDR2 YYREEE (reference sequence). Trimming removed 2 bases at V and 6 bases at J, with 15 bases between. Here the CDR3 reads CASSLGVTGFNEQFF. CDR3 coding DNA: TGTGCCAGCAGCTTAGGGGTAACAGGGTTCAATGAGCAGTTCTTC.

The J gene is TRBJ2-2, the V gene TRBV7-6; 8 bases match TRBD2. The trim removed 4 bases at V and 6 bases at J, leaving 10 bases unmatched. Germline V gene sequence: CDR1 SGHVS, CDR2 FNYEAQ. The CDR3 consists of 16 residues. The CDR3 loop is CASSSKALAGSGELFF. CDR3 coding DNA: TGTGCCAGCAGCTCCAAAGCCCTAGCGGGCTCCGGGGAGCTGTTTTTT.

Written as DNA, the CDR3 is TGTGCCAGCAGTGTTGGCAGGGTGGGCAATCAGCCCCAGCATTTT. The encoded protein is CASSVGRVGNQPQHF. This chain uses TRBV6-1 with TRBJ1-5; weak D call: TRBD1 (5 bases). Trimming removed 4 bases from V and 2 bases from J, with 12 bases in between. Germline V gene sequence: CDR1 MNHNS, CDR2 SASEGT. CDR3 length: 15 amino acids.

This clone was seen a handful of times. The V and J genes are TRBV10-3 and TRBJ1-5; a weak D match, TRBD1 (6 bases). Trimming removed 3 bases from V and 3 bases from J, with 12 bases in between. Germline V gene sequence: CDR1 ENHRY, CDR2 SYGVKD. CDR3 length equals 15 residues. CDR3 bases: TGTGCCATCAGTGACCAGGACAGACACAATCAGCCCCAGCATTTT. Residues: CAISDQDRHNQPQHF.

The chain recombines TRBV5-4 with TRBJ2-3; D ambiguous. Germline values: CDR1 SGHNT, CDR2 YYREEE (reference sequence). The CDR3 has 17 amino acids. V lost 0 bases and J lost 1, with 15 bases in between. CDR3 nucleotides: TGTGCCAGCAGCTTGGGGGGTGCCCTGGTGGGCACAGATACGCAGTATTTT. Translated: CASSLGGALVGTDTQYF.

The rearrangement links TRBV6-1 to TRBJ2-3; 8 bases match TRBD1. J gave up 4 bases and V 6 bases, and 6 bases lay outside the gene matches. CDR1 MNHNS and CDR2 SASEGT come from the germline V gene. The CDR3 has 14 residues. This chain's CDR3 is CASSGQGYSDTQYF. The CDR3 bases are TGTGCCAGCAGCGGACAGGGTTATTCAGATACGCAGTATTTT.

The table lists this clone with a few counts. This sequence joins TRBV11-2 and TRBJ2-7; weak D call: TRBD2 (5 bases). Germline-derived CDR1 and CDR2 are SGHAT and FQNNGV. This CDR3 spans 15 amino acids. Trimming took off 1 base at V and 1 base at J, with 11 bases between the two ends. The CDR3: CASSLVFTGSYEQYF. CDR3 coding DNA: TGTGCCAGCAGCTTAGTCTTTACGGGATCCTACGAGCAGTACTTC.

This sequence joins TRBV5-1 and TRBJ1-4; no definite D call. The CDR3 is made up of 15 amino acids. V shed 4 bases and J shed 7 bases, with 17 bases lying between them. From germline, CDR1 is SGHRS and CDR2 YFSETQ. DNA of the CDR3: TGCGCCAGCAGCCCTAGTTCCGGAGGCGGTGAAAAACTGTTTTTT. The encoded protein is CASSPSSGGGEKLFF.

The chain employs TRBV6-5 and TRBJ1-2, with no clear D. V shed 4 bases and J shed 4 bases, with 4 bases lying between them. Germline V gene data show CDR1 as MNHEY and CDR2 as SVGAGI. The CDR3 spans 11 residues. The CDR3 region has the DNA TGTGCCAGCAGTTCCCCCTATGGCTACACCTTC. This translates into CASSSPYGYTF.

This clone was observed a handful of times. This sequence joins TRBV5-4 and TRBJ2-3; possibly TRBD1 or TRBD2 for D (5 bases each). Germline V gives CDR1 SGHNT, CDR2 YYREEE (reference sequence). The CDR3 extends over 16 amino acids. V lost 4 bases, J lost 0 bases, and 15 bases lay in between. The CDR3 bases are TGTGCCAGCAGCGGACCGGGACCGCTAAGCACAGATACGCAGTATTTT. Residues: CASSGPGPLSTDTQYF.

This clone was seen once. The chain is built from TRBV18 and TRBJ1-2; TRBD1 is a possible D gene (6 bases). The germline V gene has CDR1 KGHSH and CDR2 LQKENI. Deletions cut 3 bases from V and 3 bases from J, with 11 bases between. The CDR3 loop spans 14 amino acids. The CDR3 region is CASSPQGHDYGYTF. The CDR3 region has the DNA TGTGCCAGCTCACCTCAGGGGCACGACTATGGCTACACCTTC.

CDR3 protein: CARRAQGRRSEQYF. The DNA for the CDR3 is TGTGCCAGGCGGGCCCAAGGTCGGAGATCCGAGCAGTACTTC. The rearrangement links TRBV2 to TRBJ2-7; weak D call: TRBD2 (5 bases). The germline V gene has CDR1 SNHLY and CDR2 FYNNEI. Trimming left V 9 bases short and J 6 bases short, with 21 bases between. This CDR3 spans 14 amino acids.

The J gene is TRBJ2-2, the V gene TRBV5-1; 7 positions match TRBD1. The trim removed 1 base at V and 7 bases at J, leaving 7 bases unmatched. The CDR3 covers 15 residues. Germline values: CDR1 SGHRS, CDR2 YFSETQ. The CDR3 region is CASSLLGGFGGELFF. The CDR3 DNA follows: TGCGCCAGCAGCTTGTTAGGGGGCTTTGGCGGGGAGCTGTTTTTT.

The rearrangement links TRBV6-1 to TRBJ2-7; TRBD1 matches at 10 bases. The CDR3 is 15 residues long. V lost 7 bases, J lost 2 bases, and 8 bases stayed unmatched. CDR1 and CDR2 from the germline V gene are MNHNS and SASEGT. The CDR3 spells CASIWGTGVTYEQYF. CDR3 DNA sequence: TGTGCCAGCATATGGGGGACAGGGGTGACCTACGAGCAGTACTTC.